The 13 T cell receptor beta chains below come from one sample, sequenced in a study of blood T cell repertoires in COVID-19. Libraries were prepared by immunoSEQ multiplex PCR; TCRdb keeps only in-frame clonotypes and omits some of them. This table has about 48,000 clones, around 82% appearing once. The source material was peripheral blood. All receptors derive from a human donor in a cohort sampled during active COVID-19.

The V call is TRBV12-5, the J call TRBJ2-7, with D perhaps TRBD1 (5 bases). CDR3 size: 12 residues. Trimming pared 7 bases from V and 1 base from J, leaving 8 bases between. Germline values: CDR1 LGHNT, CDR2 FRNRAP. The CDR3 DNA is TGTGCTAGTGAAAGGACATCCTACGAGCAGTACTTC. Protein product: CASERTSYEQYF.

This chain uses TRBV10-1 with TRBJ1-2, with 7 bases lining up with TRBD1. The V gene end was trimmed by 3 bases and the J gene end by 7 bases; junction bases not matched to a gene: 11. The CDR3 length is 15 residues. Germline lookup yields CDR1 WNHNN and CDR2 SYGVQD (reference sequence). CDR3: CASSDSKGARSGYTF. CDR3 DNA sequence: TGCGCCAGCAGTGACTCGAAGGGGGCTAGGAGTGGCTACACCTTC.

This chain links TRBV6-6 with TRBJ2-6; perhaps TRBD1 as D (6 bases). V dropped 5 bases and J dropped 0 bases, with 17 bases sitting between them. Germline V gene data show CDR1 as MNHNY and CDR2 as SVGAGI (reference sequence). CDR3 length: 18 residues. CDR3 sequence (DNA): TGTGCCAGCAGTCCGCTTGGACAGTTAATCTCTGGGGCCAACGTCCTGACTTTC. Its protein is CASSPLGQLISGANVLTF.

The CDR3 coding sequence is TGTGCCACCAGTGATATGGGGGGGGGCACTAATACGCAGTATTTT. Translating gives CATSDMGGGTNTQYF. The rearrangement links TRBV24-1 to TRBJ2-3; a weak D match, TRBD2 (7 bases). This CDR3 is built from 15 residues. The V and J ends lost 3 bases and 7 bases respectively, with 16 bases between them. The germline gives CDR1 KGHDR, CDR2 SFDVKD.

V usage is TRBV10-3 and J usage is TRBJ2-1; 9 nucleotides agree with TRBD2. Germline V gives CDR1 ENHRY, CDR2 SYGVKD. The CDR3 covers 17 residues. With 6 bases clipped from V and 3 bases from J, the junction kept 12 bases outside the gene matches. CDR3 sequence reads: CAIRIPTGGGVYNEQFF. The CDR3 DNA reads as TGTGCCATCAGAATCCCTACTGGCGGGGGGGTCTACAATGAGCAGTTCTTC.

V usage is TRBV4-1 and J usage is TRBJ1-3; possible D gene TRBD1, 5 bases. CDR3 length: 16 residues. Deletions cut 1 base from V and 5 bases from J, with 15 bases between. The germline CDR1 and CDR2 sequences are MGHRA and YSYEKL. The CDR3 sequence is CASSQGGSGVRNTIYF. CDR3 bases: TGCGCCAGCAGCCAAGGTGGTTCGGGGGTGAGAAACACCATATATTTT.

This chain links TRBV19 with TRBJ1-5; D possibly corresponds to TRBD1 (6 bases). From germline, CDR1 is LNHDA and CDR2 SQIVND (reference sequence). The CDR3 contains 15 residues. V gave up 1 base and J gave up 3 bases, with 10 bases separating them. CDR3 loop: CASSIVSGANQPQHF. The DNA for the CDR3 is TGTGCCAGTAGTATAGTATCAGGGGCCAATCAGCCCCAGCATTTT. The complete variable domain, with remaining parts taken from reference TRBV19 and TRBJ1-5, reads DGGITQSPKYLFRKEGQNVTLSCEQNLNHDAMYWYRQDPGQGLRLIYYSQIVNDFQKGDIAEGYSVSREKKESFPLTVTSAQKNPTAFYLCASSIVSGANQPQHFGDGTRLSIL.

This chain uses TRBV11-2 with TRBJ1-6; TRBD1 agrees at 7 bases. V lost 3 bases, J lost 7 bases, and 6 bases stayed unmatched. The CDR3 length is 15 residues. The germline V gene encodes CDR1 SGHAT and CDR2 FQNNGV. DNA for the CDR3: TGTGCCAGCAGCTTGAGTTCGACAGGGAATTCACCCCTCCACTTT. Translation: CASSLSSTGNSPLHF.

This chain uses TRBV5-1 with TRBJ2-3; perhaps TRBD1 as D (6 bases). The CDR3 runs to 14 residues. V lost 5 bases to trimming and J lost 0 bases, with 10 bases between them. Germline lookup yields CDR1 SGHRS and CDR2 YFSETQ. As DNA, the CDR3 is TGCGCCAGCAGGGGGGCAGTCAGCACAGATACGCAGTATTTT. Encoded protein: CASRGAVSTDTQYF.

CDR3 protein: CASMGHQNIQYF. The CDR3 nucleotides are TGTGCCAGCATGGGACACCAAAACATTCAGTACTTC. The rearrangement joins TRBV28 to TRBJ2-4; possibly TRBD1 for D (6 bases). V was pared by 7 bases and J by 5 bases, with 9 bases between. The CDR3 sequence is 12 residues long. Germline V gene lookup returns CDR1 MDHEN and CDR2 SYDVKM.

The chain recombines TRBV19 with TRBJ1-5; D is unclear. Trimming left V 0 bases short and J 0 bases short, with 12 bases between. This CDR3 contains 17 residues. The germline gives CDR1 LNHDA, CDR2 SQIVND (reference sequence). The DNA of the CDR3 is TGTGCCAGTAGTATAGACCCTCAGGCTTATAGCAATCAGCCCCAGCATTTT. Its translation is CASSIDPQAYSNQPQHF.

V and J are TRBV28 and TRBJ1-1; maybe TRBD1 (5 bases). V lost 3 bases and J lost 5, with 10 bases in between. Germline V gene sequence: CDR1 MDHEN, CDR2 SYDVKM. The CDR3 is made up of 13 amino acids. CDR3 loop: CASSFSKGTEAFF. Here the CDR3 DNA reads TGTGCCAGCAGTTTTTCTAAGGGGACTGAAGCTTTCTTT.

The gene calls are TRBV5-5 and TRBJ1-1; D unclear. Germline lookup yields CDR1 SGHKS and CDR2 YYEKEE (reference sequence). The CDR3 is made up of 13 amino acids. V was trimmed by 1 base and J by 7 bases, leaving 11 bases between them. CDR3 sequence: CASSLPSYLEAFF. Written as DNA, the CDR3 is TGTGCCAGCAGCTTGCCAAGCTACCTTGAAGCTTTCTTT.